Below, 17 T cell receptor beta chains from the same sample are listed, as sequenced in a study of cytomegalovirus exposure and HLA in healthy donors. The PCR employed 60 Vbeta primers together with 13 Jbeta primers. Generated by immunoSEQ multiplex PCR, the TCRdb table keeps only in-frame clones and is missing some. The sample lists about 180,000 clones, roughly 85% occurring once. Sequencing used PBMCs. Receptors originate from a man in his thirties or forties in good health and CMV-seronegative.

This sequence joins TRBV5-1 and TRBJ1-5; TRBD1 might be the D (5 bases). The V end was cut by 4 bases, the J end by 2 bases, with 19 bases between. Per germline, CDR1 SGHRS and CDR2 YFSETQ. The CDR3 is made up of 17 amino acids. DNA for the CDR3: TGCGCCAGCAGCCCCGGGGGAGGGTCATCGGGCAATCAGCCCCAGCATTTT. It translates to CASSPGGGSSGNQPQHF.

The chain is built from TRBV4-2 and TRBJ2-1; 8 bases line up with TRBD2. CDR1 LGHNA and CDR2 YNFKEQ come from the germline V gene. The V segment lost 2 bases and the J segment 5 bases; nucleotides outside the gene matches: 11. The CDR3 runs 17 residues. CDR3 region: CASSQNLGTRPNNEQFF. As DNA, the CDR3 is TGTGCCAGCAGCCAAAACCTCGGGACTAGACCTAACAATGAGCAGTTCTTC.

This chain uses TRBV25-1 with TRBJ1-1; D is perhaps TRBD1 (6 bases). There are 15 residues in the CDR3. From germline, CDR1 is MGHDK and CDR2 SYGVNS. Trimming stripped 5 bases from V and 1 base from J, with 14 bases between. In nucleotides, the CDR3 is TGTGCCAGCAGTAAAAGGGGACATAAGAACACTGAAGCTTTCTTT. This encodes CASSKRGHKNTEAFF.

Details on this clone: The junction shows a germline mismatch at one end, possibly a read error. J is TRBJ2-1 and V is TRBV7-7; 12 bases agree with TRBD2. Per the germline V gene, CDR1 is SSHAT and CDR2 is FNYEAQ (reference sequence). The CDR3 has 16 residues. CDR3 in DNA: TGTGCTAGCAGCCCCCGGGGACTAGCGGGTGGCAATGAGCAGTTCTTC. This translates into CASSPRGLAGGNEQFF. The full variable domain, completed using reference TRBV7-7 and TRBJ2-1, is GAGVSQSPRYKVTKRGQDVTLRCDPISSHATLYWYQQALGQGPEFLTYFNYEAQPDKSGLPSDRFSAERPEGSISTLTIQRTEQRDSAMYRCASSPRGLAGGNEQFFGPGTRLTVL.

As DNA, the CDR3 is TGTGCCAGCAGCCCGGACAGGGACCACTATGGCTACACCTTC. The encoded protein is CASSPDRDHYGYTF. The chain links TRBV9 to TRBJ1-2; 8 nucleotides align to TRBD1. Germline loops: CDR1 SGDLS, CDR2 YYNGEE. This CDR3 region has 14 residues. Losses at the gene ends were 4 bases for V and 3 bases for J; bases not matched to a gene: 5.

The genes are TRBV2 and TRBJ2-2; D possibly corresponds to TRBD1 (6 bases). The CDR3 is 13 amino acids. V was pared by 2 bases and J by 7 bases, with 8 bases between. Germline CDR1 is SNHLY and CDR2 is FYNNEI. The CDR3 spells CASSEQGSGELFF. CDR3 DNA: TGTGCCAGCAGTGAACAGGGGAGCGGGGAGCTGTTTTTT.

This chain joins TRBV4-1 and TRBJ2-5; tentatively, D is TRBD2 (7 bases). The germline V and J ends were trimmed by 0 bases and 5 bases, with 13 bases remaining between them. The V gene's germline CDR1 is MGHRA and CDR2 YSYEKL. This CDR3 comprises 15 residues. The chain's CDR3 is CASSQDVGGLETQYF. As DNA, the CDR3 is TGCGCCAGCAGCCAAGATGTGGGGGGGCTGGAGACCCAGTACTTC.

The rearrangement uses TRBV6-5 and TRBJ1-5; D may be TRBD1 (5 bases). In germline, CDR1 is MNHEY, CDR2 SVGAGI. The CDR3 length is 15 residues. The V and J ends lost 6 bases and 3 bases respectively, with 15 bases between them. The CDR3 coding sequence is TGTGCCAGCAGCGCAAGGGGTCCTTACAATCAGCCCCAGCATTTT. It translates to CASSARGPYNQPQHF.

V is TRBV18 and J is TRBJ2-2; 8 bases are shared with TRBD1. The CDR3 length is 18 residues. The germline V gene has CDR1 KGHSH and CDR2 LQKENI. The V and J ends lost 6 bases and 4 bases, in that order; junction bases with no gene match: 16. CDR3 residues: CASSPRGAGGTSTGELFF. The CDR3 DNA reads TGTGCCAGCTCGCCTAGGGGCGCAGGGGGCACAAGCACCGGGGAGCTGTTTTTT. The whole variable domain, filled in from reference TRBV18 and TRBJ2-2, reads NAGVMQNPRHLVRRRGQEARLRCSPMKGHSHVYWYRQLPEEGLKFMVYLQKENIIDESGMPKERFSAEFPKEGPSILRIQQVVRGDSAAYFCASSPRGAGGTSTGELFFGEGSRLTVL.

The chain links TRBV11-2 to TRBJ2-5; 12 positions match TRBD2. The V and J ends lost 4 bases and 9 bases, in that order; junction bases with no gene match: 6. The length of the CDR3 is 14 residues. CDR1 and CDR2 (germline): SGHAT, FQNNGV. This CDR3 is CASSSGLAGGSQYF. The CDR3 DNA reads TGTGCCAGCAGCTCGGGACTAGCGGGCGGTTCCCAGTACTTC.

CDR3 nucleotide sequence: TGCGCCAGCAGCCGATCGCTACAGGGAACGGGATCTGGAAACACCATATATTTT. It translates to CASSRSLQGTGSGNTIYF. The V and J genes are TRBV5-1 and TRBJ1-3, with a weak D call TRBD1 (6 bases). This CDR3 has 18 residues. V shed 4 bases and J shed 1 base, with 21 bases lying between them. Germline assignment: CDR1 SGHRS and CDR2 YFSETQ.

The V gene is TRBV19, the J gene TRBJ2-7; the D is unclear. The CDR3 has 15 residues. Germline V CDR1 and CDR2: LNHDA, SQIVND (reference sequence). Trimming removed 4 bases at V and 2 bases at J, with 15 bases between. CDR3 region: CASSTGSGGTYEQYF. The CDR3 DNA reads as TGTGCCAGTAGTACTGGAAGTGGCGGAACCTACGAGCAGTACTTC.

This clone was detected only a few times. The chain recombines TRBV7-9 with TRBJ1-5, with D maybe TRBD1 (6 bases). V lost 5 bases to trimming and J lost 3 bases, with 14 bases between them. CDR3 length: 15 residues. Germline CDR1 and CDR2: SEHNR and FQNEAQ (reference sequence). This CDR3 is CASSEGGQDNQPQHF. The CDR3 bases are TGTGCCAGCAGCGAAGGGGGACAAGACAATCAGCCCCAGCATTTT.

This clone was observed once. The rearrangement links TRBV4-3 to TRBJ2-1; 13 positions agree with TRBD2. In germline, CDR1 is LGHNA, CDR2 YSLEER. The CDR3 runs 18 residues. J lost 2 bases, V lost 0 bases, and 4 bases had no gene match. The CDR3 DNA reads as TGCGCCAGCAGCCAAGAGACTAGCGGGGGGCAGCCCTACAATGAGCAGTTCTTC. As protein: CASSQETSGGQPYNEQFF.

The V and J genes are TRBV27 and TRBJ1-1; TRBD1 agrees at 8 bases. The CDR3 is 14 residues long. Trimming cost V 6 bases and J 0 bases; bases outside gene matches: 3. The germline gives CDR1 MNHEY, CDR2 SMNVEV (reference sequence). The chain's CDR3 is CASRRDRLNTEAFF. The CDR3 DNA reads TGTGCCAGCAGAAGGGACAGGTTGAACACTGAAGCTTTCTTT.

J is TRBJ1-5 and V is TRBV10-3, with 9 bases fitting TRBD1. Trimming took 10 bases from V and 1 from J; bases not matched to a gene: 14. CDR1 ENHRY and CDR2 SYGVKD come from the germline V gene. The CDR3 has 17 amino acids. CDR3 protein: CATGIIQGAGSNQPQHF. The DNA for the CDR3 is TGTGCCACCGGAATAATACAGGGGGCTGGGAGCAATCAGCCCCAGCATTTT.

J is TRBJ1-2 and V is TRBV7-9, with 7 bases fitting TRBD1. The CDR3 runs 15 residues. Trimming took 5 bases from V and 3 from J; bases not matched to a gene: 9. The germline V gene has CDR1 SEHNR and CDR2 FQNEAQ (reference sequence). The CDR3 protein is CASSPKDRSDYGYTF. The CDR3 nucleotides are TGTGCCAGCAGCCCGAAGGACAGGAGCGACTATGGCTACACCTTC.